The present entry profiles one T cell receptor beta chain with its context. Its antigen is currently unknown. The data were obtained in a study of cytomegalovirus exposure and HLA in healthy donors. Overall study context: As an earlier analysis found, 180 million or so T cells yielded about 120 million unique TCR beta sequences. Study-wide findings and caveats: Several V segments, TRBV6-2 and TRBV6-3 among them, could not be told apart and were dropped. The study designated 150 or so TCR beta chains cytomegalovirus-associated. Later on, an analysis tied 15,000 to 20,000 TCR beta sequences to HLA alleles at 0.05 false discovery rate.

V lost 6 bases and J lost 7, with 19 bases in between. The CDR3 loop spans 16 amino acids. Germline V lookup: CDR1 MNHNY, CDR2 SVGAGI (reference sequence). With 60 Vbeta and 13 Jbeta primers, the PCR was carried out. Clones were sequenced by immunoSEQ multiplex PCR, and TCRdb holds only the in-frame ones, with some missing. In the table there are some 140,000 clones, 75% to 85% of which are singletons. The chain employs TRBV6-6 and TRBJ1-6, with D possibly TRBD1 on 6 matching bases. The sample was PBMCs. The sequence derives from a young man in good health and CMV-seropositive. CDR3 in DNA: TGTGCCAGCAGACCCGGCGGACAGTTGCTCAATTCACCCCTCCACTTT. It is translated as CASRPGGQLLNSPLHF.